Sequencing of this T cell receptor (beta chain) was carried out in a study of tumor-infiltrating lymphocytes in primary liver carcinoma. Study-level findings and limits: Merely about 7-25% of top clones occurred in all five tumor regions.

Taking about 20-31 mg of unsorted bulk tissue, the authors co-extracted RNA and DNA. Details on this clonotype: The antigen is not known. This CDR3 is missing its conserved last phenylalanine or tryptophan, likely due to a read error.

A primer in the constant region served to generate TCR beta cDNA from roughly 520 ng of total RNA. TCR beta libraries came from three nested multiplex PCR rounds using slightly modified ARM-PCR. TRBV1-TRBV30 forward primers paired with a C-beta reverse primer were used in the first two PCR rounds, which ran approximately 11 cycles each. Each CDR3 protein gets one entry after TCRdb re-called the multiplex PCR reads with MiXCR. The data show about 99,000 distinct CDR3 sequences, with approximately 68% seen just once and more than 8% held by the top ten. CDR3 length: 15 amino acids. Germline-derived CDR1 and CDR2 are SGHAT and FQNNGV.

The clonotype comes from a woman in her fifties or sixties with primary liver carcinoma and hepatitis B virus infection. This chain links TRBV11-2 with TRBJ2-4; weak D call: TRBD1 (6 bases). The sample was liver tumor tissue from sampling region 5. Subset defined: tumor region T5, tumor centre. In DNA, the CDR3 is TGTGCCAGCAACTTAGATGGTTGGGGGCGCGACACTCAGTACCTC. Residues: CASNLDGWGRDTQYL.